The next 11 T cell receptor beta chains were all read from a single sample in a study of cytotoxic CD8 clonotypes in ibrutinib-treated CLL. TCRdb keeps only in-frame clones here, not all; method: immunoSEQ multiplex PCR. This table holds about 140,000 clones, 85% to 95% found once. The sample here was PBMCs, taken after 12 months of ibrutinib treatment. These TCRs come from a human donor with chronic lymphocytic leukemia.

DNA for the CDR3: TGTGCCAGCAGCTTAGACTCCCCGTTCCGGCAGGGGAACTCCTACGAGCAGTACTTC. It yields the protein CASSLDSPFRQGNSYEQYF. J is TRBJ2-7 and V is TRBV11-2; possibly TRBD1 for D (6 bases). The germline V and J ends were trimmed by 0 bases and 0 bases, with 21 bases remaining between them. Germline V gene lookup returns CDR1 SGHAT and CDR2 FQNNGV. The CDR3 sequence is 19 residues long.

The chain couples TRBV5-1 to TRBJ2-3; possible D gene TRBD2, 7 bases. Trimming pared 5 bases from V and 6 bases from J, leaving 25 bases between. Germline CDR1 reads SGHRS; CDR2 reads YFSETQ. CDR3 length: 17 residues. As DNA, the CDR3 is TGCGCCAGCAGGGTAAGAAGGGGGAGGGCTAAAAGTGATACGCAGTATTTT. Residues: CASRVRRGRAKSDTQYF.

The genes are TRBV5-6 and TRBJ2-1; D perhaps matches TRBD1 (6 bases). With 5 bases removed from V and 4 bases from J, the gap between germline ends came to 13 bases. Germline V gene sequence: CDR1 SGHDT, CDR2 YYEEEE. The CDR3 spans 14 residues. The DNA of the CDR3 is TGTGCCAGCAGAGTGGGGACATCATACAATGAGCAGTTCTTC. Protein: CASRVGTSYNEQFF.

The chain employs TRBV27 and TRBJ2-1, with unresolved D. Per germline, CDR1 MNHEY and CDR2 SMNVEV (reference sequence). The CDR3 consists of 15 residues. Between the trimmed V and J ends, which lost 7 bases and 3 bases, there was a span of 16 bases. CDR3 sequence: CASTPKVGNYNEQFF. The CDR3 DNA sequence: TGTGCCAGCACCCCTAAGGTCGGCAACTACAATGAGCAGTTCTTC.

This chain uses TRBV28 with TRBJ2-1, with 11 bases lining up with TRBD2. Germline-derived CDR1 and CDR2 are MDHEN and SYDVKM. The J segment lost 0 bases and the V segment lost 5 bases, leaving 15 bases of the junction unmatched. The CDR3 length is 20 residues. The CDR3 is CASSHILAGDPSRSYNEQFF. In nucleotides, the CDR3 is TGTGCCAGCAGTCACATACTAGCGGGAGACCCTTCACGCTCCTACAATGAGCAGTTCTTC.

This clone appeared once. The rearrangement joins TRBV5-1 to TRBJ2-7; 9 positions agree with TRBD2. The CDR3 is 14 amino acids. After removal of 2 bases from V and 0 bases from J, the junction contained 0 bases not matched to a gene. Per the germline V gene, CDR1 is SGHRS and CDR2 is YFSETQ. CDR3 amino acids: CASSFSGGSYEQYF. Here the CDR3 DNA reads TGCGCCAGCAGCTTTAGCGGGGGCTCCTACGAGCAGTACTTC.

The rearrangement links TRBV15 to TRBJ2-1; maybe TRBD2 (5 bases). The CDR3 spans 14 residues. The V end lost 4 bases, the J end lost 10 bases, and 17 bases lay between the germline ends. Germline V gene lookup returns CDR1 LNHNV and CDR2 YYDKDF (reference sequence). The CDR3 protein is CATSIRGSSWEQFF. CDR3 coding DNA: TGTGCCACCAGCATCCGCGGGTCTTCCTGGGAGCAGTTCTTC.

V and J are TRBV9 and TRBJ2-5; no clear D. Looked up from germline, CDR1 is SGDLS and CDR2 is YYNGEE. Trimming shortened V by 0 bases and J by 5 bases, and 2 bases separated the two germline ends. This CDR3 contains 11 residues. CDR3: CASSVVETQYF. As DNA, the CDR3 is TGTGCCAGCAGCGTAGTTGAGACCCAGTACTTC. Full variable domain (rest looked up from reference TRBV9 and TRBJ2-5): DSGVTQTPKHLITATGQRVTLRCSPRSGDLSVYWYQQSLDQGLQFLIQYYNGEERAKGNILERFSAQQFPDLHSELNLSSLELGDSALYFCASSVVETQYFGPGTRLLVL.

The rearrangement uses TRBV7-9 and TRBJ1-2; D may be TRBD1 (6 bases). From germline, CDR1 is SEHNR and CDR2 FQNEAQ (reference sequence). V dropped 8 bases and J dropped 7 bases, with 14 bases sitting between them. The CDR3 runs to 12 residues. CDR3 in amino acids: CASFTGSGGYTF. CDR3 nucleotides: TGTGCCAGCTTTACAGGGTCTGGTGGCTACACCTTC.

The chain uses TRBV7-2 and TRBJ2-7; D tentatively fits TRBD1 or TRBD2 (5 bases each). The CDR3 totals 15 residues. The germline CDR1 and CDR2 sequences are SGHTA and FQGNSA. Trimming left V 5 bases short and J 5 bases short, with 19 bases between. The CDR3 protein is CASSIQVRKEDEQYF. As DNA, the CDR3 is TGTGCCAGCAGCATACAGGTTCGTAAGGAGGACGAGCAGTACTTC.

The chain links TRBV6-6 to TRBJ2-3; 7 nucleotides align to TRBD1. The V and J ends lost 6 bases and 1 base, in that order; junction bases with no gene match: 4. Germline lookup yields CDR1 MNHNY and CDR2 SVGAGI (reference sequence). This CDR3 spans 14 amino acids. The CDR3 here is CASSTGTGTDTQYF. DNA of the CDR3: TGTGCCAGCAGCACCGGGACAGGCACAGATACGCAGTATTTT.